The T cell receptor beta chain under discussion was sequenced for a study of blood T cell repertoires in COVID-19. As for the study in general: Sources were T cells, B-cell-depleted T cells, or PBMCs; the material itself was cDNA or gDNA.

The V gene's germline CDR1 is GTSNPN and CDR2 SVGIG (reference sequence). V lost 2 bases to trimming and J lost 9 bases; unmatched junction nucleotides: 4. This CDR3 has 12 residues. Everyone who took part was roughly 18 to 100 years old, and they came from about 25 US areas. Grouping used clinical history reported by participants in a survey and questionnaire. Using immunoSEQ multiplex PCR, the repertoire was profiled, and TCRdb retains in-frame clones only, with some absent. Among hundreds of thousands of clones listed, 70% to 90% were seen once. V gene TRBV30 combines with J gene TRBJ2-7, with 10 bases aligning to TRBD2. The source is a woman between 40 and 55 years old with acute COVID-19. Sequenced material: PBMCs or T cells enriched from blood (not recorded which). CDR3: CAWSLLAGGQYF. CDR3 DNA: TGTGCCTGGAGTTTGTTAGCGGGAGGGCAGTACTTC.